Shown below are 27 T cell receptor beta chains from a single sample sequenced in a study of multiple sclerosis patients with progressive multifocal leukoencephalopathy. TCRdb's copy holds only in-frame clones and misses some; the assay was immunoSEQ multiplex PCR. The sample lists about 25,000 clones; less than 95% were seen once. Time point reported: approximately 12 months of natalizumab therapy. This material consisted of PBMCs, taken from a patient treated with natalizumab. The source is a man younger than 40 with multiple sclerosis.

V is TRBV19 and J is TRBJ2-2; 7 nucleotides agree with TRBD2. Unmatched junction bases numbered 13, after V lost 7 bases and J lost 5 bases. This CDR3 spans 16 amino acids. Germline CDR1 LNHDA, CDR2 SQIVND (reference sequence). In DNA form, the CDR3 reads TGTGCCAGTACCCGGCCCGGGACTACTGGGACCGGGGAGCTGTTTTTT. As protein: CASTRPGTTGTGELFF.

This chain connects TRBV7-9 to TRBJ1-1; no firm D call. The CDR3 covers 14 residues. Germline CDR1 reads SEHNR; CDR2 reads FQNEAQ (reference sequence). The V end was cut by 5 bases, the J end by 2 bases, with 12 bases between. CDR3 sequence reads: CASSRGGFNTEAFF. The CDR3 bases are TGTGCCAGCAGCCGGGGTGGTTTTAACACTGAAGCTTTCTTT. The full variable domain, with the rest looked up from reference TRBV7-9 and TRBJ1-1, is DTGVSQNPRHKITKRGQNVTFRCDPISEHNRLYWYRQTLGQGPEFLTYFQNEAQLEKSRLLSDRFSAERPKGSFSTLEIQRTEQGDSAMYLCASSRGGFNTEAFFGQGTRLTVV.

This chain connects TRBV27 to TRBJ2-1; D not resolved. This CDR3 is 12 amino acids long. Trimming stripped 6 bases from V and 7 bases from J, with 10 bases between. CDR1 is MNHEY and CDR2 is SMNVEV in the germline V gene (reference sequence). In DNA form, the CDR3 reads TGTGCCAGCAGCCTTCTCCCAAATGAGCAGTTCTTC. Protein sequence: CASSLLPNEQFF.

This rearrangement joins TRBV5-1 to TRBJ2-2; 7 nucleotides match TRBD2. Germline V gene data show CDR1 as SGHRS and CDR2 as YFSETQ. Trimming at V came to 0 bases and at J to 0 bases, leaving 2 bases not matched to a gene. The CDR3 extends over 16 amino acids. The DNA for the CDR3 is TGCGCCAGCAGCTTGGAGGCGGGAGCGAACACCGGGGAGCTGTTTTTT. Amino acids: CASSLEAGANTGELFF.

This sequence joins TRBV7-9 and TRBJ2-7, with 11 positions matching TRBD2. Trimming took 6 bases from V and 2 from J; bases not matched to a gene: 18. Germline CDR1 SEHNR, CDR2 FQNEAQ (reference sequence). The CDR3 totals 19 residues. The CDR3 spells CASSSPGTSGWDRTYEQYF. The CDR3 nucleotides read TGTGCCAGCAGTTCTCCCGGGACTAGCGGTTGGGATAGGACCTACGAGCAGTACTTC.

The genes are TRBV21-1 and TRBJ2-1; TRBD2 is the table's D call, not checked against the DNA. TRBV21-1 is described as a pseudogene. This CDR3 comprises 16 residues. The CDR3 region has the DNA TGTGCCAGCAGCAAAGCGGGAGCGGTGACCTACAATGAGCAGTTCTTC. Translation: CASSKAGAVTYNEQFF.

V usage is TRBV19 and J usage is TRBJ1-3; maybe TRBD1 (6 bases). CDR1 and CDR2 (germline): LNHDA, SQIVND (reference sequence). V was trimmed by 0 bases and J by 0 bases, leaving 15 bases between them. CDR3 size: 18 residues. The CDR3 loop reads CASSIDRVRGRSGNTIYF. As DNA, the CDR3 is TGTGCCAGTAGTATAGATCGGGTCAGGGGCCGCTCTGGAAACACCATATATTTT.

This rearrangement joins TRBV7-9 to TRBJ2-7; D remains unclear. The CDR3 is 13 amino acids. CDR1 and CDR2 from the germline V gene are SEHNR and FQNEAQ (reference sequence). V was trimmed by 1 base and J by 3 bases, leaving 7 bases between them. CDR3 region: CASSLELRYEQYF. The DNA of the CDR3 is TGTGCCAGCAGCTTAGAGCTTCGCTACGAGCAGTACTTC.

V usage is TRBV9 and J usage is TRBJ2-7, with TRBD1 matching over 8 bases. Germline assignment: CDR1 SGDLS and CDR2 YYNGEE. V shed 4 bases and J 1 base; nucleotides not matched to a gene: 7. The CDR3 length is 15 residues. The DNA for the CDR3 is TGTGCCAGCAGCCCTCGACAGGGGACATCCTACGAGCAGTACTTC. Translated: CASSPRQGTSYEQYF.

The CDR3, as DNA: TGCGCCAGCAGCTCCAAGGGCCCCTACGAGCAGTACTTC. Protein product: CASSSKGPYEQYF. The chain employs TRBV5-1 and TRBJ2-7; no clear D. V lost 3 bases and J lost 2, with 9 bases in between. The CDR3 contains 13 residues. Germline loops: CDR1 SGHRS, CDR2 YFSETQ.

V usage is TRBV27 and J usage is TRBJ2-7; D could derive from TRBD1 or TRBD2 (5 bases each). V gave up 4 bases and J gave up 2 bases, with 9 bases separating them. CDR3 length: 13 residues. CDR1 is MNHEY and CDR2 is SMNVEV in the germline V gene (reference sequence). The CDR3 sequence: CASSYGGTYEQYV. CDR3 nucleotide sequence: TGTGCCAGCAGTTATGGGGGAACCTACGAGCAGTACGTC.

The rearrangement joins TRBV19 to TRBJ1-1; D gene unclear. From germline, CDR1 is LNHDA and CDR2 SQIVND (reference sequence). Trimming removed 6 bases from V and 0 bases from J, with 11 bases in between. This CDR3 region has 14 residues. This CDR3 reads CASRPALMNTEAFF. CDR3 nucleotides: TGTGCCAGTAGGCCTGCACTGATGAACACTGAAGCTTTCTTT.

The CDR3 nucleotides are TGTGCCAGCAGCTTAGCGCACGGCGGCTCAGGCACAGATACGCAGTATTTT. It encodes CASSLAHGGSGTDTQYF. The chain uses TRBV7-9 and TRBJ2-3; D uncertain. V was trimmed by 0 bases and J by 1 base, leaving 14 bases between them. The CDR3 has 17 amino acids. The germline V gene has CDR1 SEHNR and CDR2 FQNEAQ (reference sequence).

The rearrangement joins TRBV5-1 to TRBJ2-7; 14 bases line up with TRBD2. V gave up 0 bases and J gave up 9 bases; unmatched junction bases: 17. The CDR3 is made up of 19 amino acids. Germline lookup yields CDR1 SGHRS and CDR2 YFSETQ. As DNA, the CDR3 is TGCGCCAGCAGCTTGGAGGGACTAGCGGGAGCCCCTCTTTTTTGGGCGCAGTACTTC. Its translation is CASSLEGLAGAPLFWAQYF. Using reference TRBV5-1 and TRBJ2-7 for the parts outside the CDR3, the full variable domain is KAGVTQTPRYLIKTRGQQVTLSCSPISGHRSVSWYQQTPGQGLQFLFEYFSETQRNKGNFPGRFSGRQFSNSRSEMNVSTLELGDSALYLCASSLEGLAGAPLFWAQYFGPGTRLTVT.

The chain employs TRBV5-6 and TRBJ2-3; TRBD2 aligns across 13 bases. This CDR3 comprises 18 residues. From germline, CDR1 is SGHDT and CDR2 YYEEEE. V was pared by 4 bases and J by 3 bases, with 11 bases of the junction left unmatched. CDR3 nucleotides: TGTGCCAGCAGCGCAACAGGACTAGCGGGAGTTTGGACAGATACGCAGTATTTT. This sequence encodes CASSATGLAGVWTDTQYF.

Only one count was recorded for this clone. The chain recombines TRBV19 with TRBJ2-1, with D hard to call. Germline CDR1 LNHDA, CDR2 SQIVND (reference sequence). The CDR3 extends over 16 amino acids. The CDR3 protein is CPPGPPGGPFTNEQFF. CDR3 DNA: TGTCCACCAGGACCCCCGGGTGGGCCCTTTACCAATGAGCAGTTCTTC.

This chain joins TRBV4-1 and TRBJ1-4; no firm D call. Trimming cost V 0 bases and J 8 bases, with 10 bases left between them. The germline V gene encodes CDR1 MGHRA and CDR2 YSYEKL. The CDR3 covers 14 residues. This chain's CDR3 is CASSQDPGAEKLFF. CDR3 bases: TGCGCCAGCAGCCAAGATCCGGGAGCCGAAAAACTGTTTTTT.

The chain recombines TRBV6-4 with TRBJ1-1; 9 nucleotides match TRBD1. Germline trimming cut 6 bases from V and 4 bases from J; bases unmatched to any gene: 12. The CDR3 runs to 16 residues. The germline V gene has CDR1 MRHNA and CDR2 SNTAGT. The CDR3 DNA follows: TGTGCCAGCAGCGACACAGGGGGCGGATCGAGCACTGAAGCTTTCTTT. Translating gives CASSDTGGGSSTEAFF.

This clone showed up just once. CDR3: CAWSVQGFYGYTF. The DNA of the CDR3 is TGTGCCTGGAGTGTACAGGGTTTCTATGGCTACACCTTC. The rearrangement uses TRBV30 and TRBJ1-2; D may be TRBD1 (6 bases). There are 13 residues in the CDR3. From germline, CDR1 is GTSNPN and CDR2 SVGIG (reference sequence). Trimming pared 0 bases from V and 4 bases from J, leaving 9 bases between. Based on the CDR3 plus reference TRBV30 and TRBJ1-2, the full variable domain is SQTIHQWPATLVQPVGSPLSLECTVEGTSNPNLYWYRQAAGRGLQLLFYSVGIGQISSEVPQNLSASRPQDRQFILSSKKLLLSDSGFYLCAWSVQGFYGYTFGSGTRLTVV.

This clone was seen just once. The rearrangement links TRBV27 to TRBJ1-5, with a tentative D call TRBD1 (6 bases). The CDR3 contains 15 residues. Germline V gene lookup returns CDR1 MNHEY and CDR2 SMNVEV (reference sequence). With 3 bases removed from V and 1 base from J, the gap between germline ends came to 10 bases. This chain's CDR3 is CASSLIQGSNQPQHF. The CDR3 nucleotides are TGTGCCAGCAGTTTGATACAGGGAAGCAATCAGCCCCAGCATTTT.

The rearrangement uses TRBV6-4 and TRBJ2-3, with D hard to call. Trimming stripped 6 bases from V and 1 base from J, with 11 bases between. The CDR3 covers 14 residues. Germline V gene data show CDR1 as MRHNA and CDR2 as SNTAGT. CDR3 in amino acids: CASSRKGGTDTQYF. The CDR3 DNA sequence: TGTGCCAGCAGCCGAAAGGGCGGCACAGATACGCAGTATTTT.

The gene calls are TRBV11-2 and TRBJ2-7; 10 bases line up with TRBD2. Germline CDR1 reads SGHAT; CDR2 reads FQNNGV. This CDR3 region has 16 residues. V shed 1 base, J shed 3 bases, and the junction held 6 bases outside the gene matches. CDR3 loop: CASSLVRTSGLYEQYF. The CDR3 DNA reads TGTGCCAGCAGCTTAGTAAGGACTAGCGGACTCTACGAGCAGTACTTC.

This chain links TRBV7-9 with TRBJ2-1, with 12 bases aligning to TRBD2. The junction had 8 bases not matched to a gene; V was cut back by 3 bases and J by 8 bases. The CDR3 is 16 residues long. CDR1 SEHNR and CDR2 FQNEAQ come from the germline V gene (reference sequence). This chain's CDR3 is CASSFRLAGGLDEQFF. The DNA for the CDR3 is TGTGCCAGCAGCTTTAGGCTAGCGGGAGGGCTCGATGAGCAGTTCTTC.

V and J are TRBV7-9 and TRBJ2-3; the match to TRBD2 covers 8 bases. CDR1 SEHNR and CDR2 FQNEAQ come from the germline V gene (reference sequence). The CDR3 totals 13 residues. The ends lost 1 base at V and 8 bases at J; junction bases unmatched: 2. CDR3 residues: CASSLETSGTQYF. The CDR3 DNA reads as TGTGCCAGCAGCTTAGAAACTAGCGGTACGCAGTATTTT.

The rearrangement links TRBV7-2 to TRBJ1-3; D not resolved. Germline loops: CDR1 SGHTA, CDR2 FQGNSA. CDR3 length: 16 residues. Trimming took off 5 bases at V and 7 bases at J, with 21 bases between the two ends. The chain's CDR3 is CASSQQQTPFGNTIYF. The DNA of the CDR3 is TGTGCCAGCAGCCAGCAGCAGACTCCTTTCGGGAACACCATATATTTT.

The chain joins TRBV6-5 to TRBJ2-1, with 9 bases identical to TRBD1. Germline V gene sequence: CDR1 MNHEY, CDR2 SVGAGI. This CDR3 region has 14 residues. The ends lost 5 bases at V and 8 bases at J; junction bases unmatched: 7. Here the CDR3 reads CASSPRTGVDEQFF. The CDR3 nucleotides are TGTGCCAGCAGTCCCCGGACAGGGGTGGATGAGCAGTTCTTC.

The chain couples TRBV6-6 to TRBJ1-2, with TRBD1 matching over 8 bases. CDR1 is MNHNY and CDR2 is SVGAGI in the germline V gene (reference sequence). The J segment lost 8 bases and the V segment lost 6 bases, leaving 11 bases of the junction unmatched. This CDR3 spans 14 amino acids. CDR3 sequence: CASRSRQGTAGYTF. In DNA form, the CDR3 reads TGTGCCAGCAGGTCCCGACAGGGGACGGCGGGCTACACCTTC.